This is a list of T cell receptor beta chains from one sample in a study of blood T cells in healthy people across ages. TCRdb independently ran MiXCR on the 5' RACE reads; one entry per CDR3 protein. The sample includes hundreds of thousands of distinct CDR3 sequences, 20% to 30% seen only once; the top ten take around 10%. These same data were also listed under a study on T cells of mothers and their children.

The sequenced sample consisted of blood. Receptors originate from a boy under 18 in good health. Both conserved end residues are part of each CDR3. The D gene is left open where the match is weak. Clone size is stated in some rows and not others, as once, few, many or a class when expanded.

j_call,d_call,cdr3_length,clone_size,v_call,cdr3_nt,cdr3_aa
TRBJ2-1,TRBD2,15,.,TRBV6-6,TGTGCCAGCGGCCCGGCTAGCGGGTCCTACAATGAGCAGTTCTTC,CASGPASGSYNEQFF
TRBJ2-1,TRBD1,16,.,TRBV4-3,TGCGCCAGCAGCCACGACAGGGGAAGCTCCTACAATGAGCAGTTCTTC,CASSHDRGSSYNEQFF
TRBJ1-5,TRBD1,12,.,TRBV16,TGTGCCAGCAGCCAATCGGACAGGTTCCGGCATTTT,CASSQSDRFRHF
TRBJ2-3,.,15,.,TRBV6-4,TGTGCCAGCAGTGACGGGGGGGCAGACACAGATACGCAGTATTTT,CASSDGGADTDTQYF
TRBJ2-4,.,15,few,TRBV6-1,TGTGCCAGCAGTGTGACAGCGCATCAAAAAAACATTCAGTACTTC,CASSVTAHQKNIQYF
TRBJ2-7,.,14,few,TRBV5-1,TGCGCCAGCAGCTTCGGCGGGACCGCCTACGAGCAGTACTTC,CASSFGGTAYEQYF
TRBJ2-6,.,17,few,TRBV28,TGTGCCAGCAGTTTATCAGCCTGGGGCTCTGGGGCCAACGTCCTGACTTTC,CASSLSAWGSGANVLTF
TRBJ1-6,TRBD1,14,few,TRBV5-1,TGCGCCAGCAGCTCGGACAGGGAGGGTTCACCCCTCCACTTT,CASSSDREGSPLHF
TRBJ2-1,TRBD1,16,few,TRBV7-2,TGTGCCAGCAGCTACCAGGGGGCGGGAATAGGAAATGAGCAGTTCTTC,CASSYQGAGIGNEQFF
TRBJ2-7,.,14,.,TRBV9,TGTGCCAGCAGCGTAGGCCCGGGATCCTACGAGCAGTACTTC,CASSVGPGSYEQYF
TRBJ1-5,.,14,few,TRBV4-3,TGCGCCAGCAGCCCAGGACACGACAATCAGCCCCAGCATTTT,CASSPGHDNQPQHF
TRBJ2-7,TRBD2,14,.,TRBV7-9,TGTGCCAGCAGCTTAGCGGGGGGGTCCGACGAGCAGTACTTC,CASSLAGGSDEQYF
TRBJ2-3,.,16,.,TRBV7-2,TGTGCCAGCAGCTTCGGGGCCGCGGGTAGTACAGATACGCAGTATTTT,CASSFGAAGSTDTQYF
TRBJ2-1,TRBD2,15,.,TRBV9,TGTGCCAGCAGCGTAGTGGCTAGCGGGATGGGTGGGCAGTTCTTC,CASSVVASGMGGQFF
TRBJ1-4,TRBD1,17,.,TRBV7-2,TGTGCCAGCAGTCCACCCCCCCGGGACAGAGATAATGAAAAACTGTTTTTT,CASSPPPRDRDNEKLFF
TRBJ1-6,.,14,.,TRBV27,TGTGCCAGCAGTCCCTTCCGACTCTGGTCACCCCTCCACTTT,CASSPFRLWSPLHF
TRBJ2-1,.,13,.,TRBV5-5,TGTGCCAGCAGCTTGTTCTGGACAAATGAGCAGTTCTTC,CASSLFWTNEQFF
TRBJ2-7,TRBD2,15,many,TRBV20-1,TGCAGTGCTCAAGTGACCGCGGGGGGGCCCTACGAGCAGTACTTC,CSAQVTAGGPYEQYF
TRBJ1-5,.,15,few,TRBV6-2/TRBV6-3,TGTGCCAGCAGTTACGTGGCGGAAGGCAATCAGCTCCAGCATTTT,CASSYVAEGNQLQHF
TRBJ2-1,.,14,few,TRBV21-1,TGTGCCAGCAGCACTCAACTAAGCAGCAATGAGCAGTTCTTC,CASSTQLSSNEQFF
TRBJ2-7,TRBD2,17,.,TRBV5-1,TGCGCCAGCAGCGACACGGTCGGGACTAGCGTTTTGTACGAGCAGTACTTC,CASSDTVGTSVLYEQYF
TRBJ2-5,.,14,few,TRBV5-8,TGTGCCAGCAGCTTCCCGGTGGGCCCCGAGACCCAGTACTTC,CASSFPVGPETQYF
TRBJ2-6,TRBD1,18,.,TRBV28,TGTGCCAGCAGTATCCCGGGACAGGTTCAGGGAGGGGCCAACGTCCTGACTTTC,CASSIPGQVQGGANVLTF
TRBJ2-1,TRBD2,15,few,TRBV5-1,TGCGCCAGCAGTGTAGAAGCGGGAGAGCTGGATGAGCAGTTCTTC,CASSVEAGELDEQFF
TRBJ2-1,.,14,.,TRBV7-8,TGTGCCAGCAGCTTAGATGGTAGTCACAATGAGCAGTTCTTC,CASSLDGSHNEQFF
TRBJ2-1,.,14,few,TRBV5-1,TGCGCCAGCAGCTTGGAGGGAGTTAGCTATGAGCAGTTCTTC,CASSLEGVSYEQFF
TRBJ1-1,.,15,.,TRBV4-3,TGCGCCAGCAGCCAGATTGGTCTGGAGTTAGGTGAAGCTTTCTTT,CASSQIGLELGEAFF
TRBJ2-5,.,11,.,TRBV29-1,TGCAGCGTTTGGGTCGGGGAGACCCAGTACTTC,CSVWVGETQYF
TRBJ1-1,.,16,.,TRBV6-2/TRBV6-3,TGTGCCAGCAGTTATATGGGGTACTGGGTGAACACTGAAGCTTTCTTT,CASSYMGYWVNTEAFF
TRBJ1-5,.,15,.,TRBV20-1,TGCAGTGCCCGCCCCCTACAGGGTGGCAATCAGCCCCAGCATTTT,CSARPLQGGNQPQHF
TRBJ2-2,.,13,.,TRBV11-3,TGTGCCAGCAGCCGGGCAGGCACCGGGGAGCTGTTTTTT,CASSRAGTGELFF
TRBJ2-5,.,13,many,TRBV11-2,TGTGCCAGCAGCAAGGACAAGTTGGAGACCCAGTACTTC,CASSKDKLETQYF
TRBJ2-6,.,16,.,TRBV5-1,TGCGCCAGCAGCTCAAACACCCTCTCTGGGGCCAACGTCCTGACTTTC,CASSSNTLSGANVLTF
TRBJ2-1,TRBD2,17,few,TRBV9,TGTGCCAGCAGTGGACTAGCGGGGGGGACATCCTACAATGAGCAGTTCTTC,CASSGLAGGTSYNEQFF
TRBJ2-7,TRBD1,16,.,TRBV11-2,TGTGCCAGCAGCTTAGTCCCCGGGACAGGGAGCTACGAGCAGTACTTC,CASSLVPGTGSYEQYF
TRBJ2-1,.,15,.,TRBV9,TGTGCCAGCAGCCCCACAACCGAGGTCCGCAATGAGCAGTTCTTC,CASSPTTEVRNEQFF